This T cell receptor beta chain originates from a study of blood T cells in healthy people across ages. Using a J-beta primer mix together with a sample-barcoded 5' primer, a second PCR was run for roughly 6 to 12 cycles. TCRdb fed the 5' RACE reads into MiXCR, producing one record per CDR3 protein. This sample has 750,000 to 950,000 distinct CDR3 sequences; about 28% occur once, and the top ten carry around 9.6%. CDR1 is SGHRS and CDR2 is YFSETQ in the germline V gene. The CDR3 loop spans 12 amino acids. V lost 9 bases to trimming and J lost 5 bases; unmatched junction nucleotides: 6. The data also belong to a second study, concerning T cells of mothers and their children.

This sequence joins TRBV5-1 and TRBJ2-3; 7 bases match TRBD1. The receptor was derived from a woman between 40 and 55 years old in good health. Sequences were obtained from blood. The CDR3 nucleotides read TGCGCCACACAGGGGAATGAAGATACGCAGTATTTT. Translation: CATQGNEDTQYF.